The source of this T cell receptor (beta chain) is a study of blood T cell repertoires in COVID-19. Study summary: PBMCs, B-cell-depleted T cells, or T cells provided the cDNA or gDNA that made up the material.

Sequencing was performed with immunoSEQ multiplex PCR; in TCRdb, only in-frame clones are kept and a portion is missing. The data hold 79,000 or so clones, with around 86% observed a single time. With 3 bases clipped from V and 5 bases from J, the junction kept 5 bases outside the gene matches. Germline lookup yields CDR1 KGHSH and CDR2 LQKENI. This CDR3 has 15 residues. Sequenced input: peripheral blood. The V gene is TRBV18, the J gene TRBJ1-1; TRBD1 matches 11 bases. This clonotype was obtained from a human donor in a cohort sampled during active COVID-19. The chain's CDR3 is CASSPGQGGWTEAFF. Here the CDR3 DNA reads TGTGCCAGCTCACCGGGACAGGGGGGATGGACTGAAGCTTTCTTT. Combining the CDR3 with reference TRBV18 and TRBJ1-1 gives the whole variable domain NAGVMQNPRHLVRRRGQEARLRCSPMKGHSHVYWYRQLPEEGLKFMVYLQKENIIDESGMPKERFSAEFPKEGPSILRIQQVVRGDSAAYFCASSPGQGGWTEAFFGQGTRLTVV.